Listed here is a single T cell receptor (beta chain). Authors' data handling: Amplification of reference gene primers was used by the study to estimate nucleated cell counts. Profiled with immunoSEQ multiplex PCR; TCRdb holds only in-frame clones, not every one. The DNA gave D and trimming, while V, J and clone size come from that table. The table has some 52,000 clones, about 88% seen once; the top ten hold around 5%. This sample is drawn from a study of blood T cell repertoires in COVID-19. For the study at large: Donors in the United States, Italy and Spain gave samples during acute or convalescent COVID-19. Sample material is recorded as cDNA or gDNA derived from T cells, B-cell-depleted T cells, or PBMCs.

Germline V gives CDR1 SGHVS, CDR2 FQNEAQ. With V trimmed by 1 base and J by 6 bases, 7 bases remained unmatched. The CDR3 contains 16 residues. The chain joins TRBV7-8 to TRBJ1-4, with TRBD1 identical over 8 bases. Sequencing was carried out using peripheral blood. The TCR comes from a man in his 60s with active COVID-19. Here the CDR3 reads CASSLGTGPYYEKLFF. CDR3 coding DNA: TGTGCCAGCAGCTTAGGGACAGGGCCTTACTATGAAAAACTGTTTTTT.